The rows below give T cell receptor beta chains drawn from one sample of a study of shared clonotypes between healthy human individuals. Profiled with immunoSEQ multiplex PCR; TCRdb holds only in-frame clones, not every one. The sample yields around 550,000 clones, around 96% seen once. The sequenced sample consisted of naive CD4+ T cells sorted from blood. Receptors were obtained from a woman aged 25-40 years in good health. Each CDR3 is given with its conserved first and last residue. A D gene is named only where the DNA matches it firmly. Not every row has a clone size; where given, it reads once, few, many or a size class.

D gene,J gene,V gene,clone size,CDR3 DNA,CDR3 protein
TRBD1,TRBJ2-1,TRBV28,.,TGTGCCAGCAGTCCGGACAGGGGGCTTTTATATGAGCAGTTCTTC,CASSPDRGLLYEQFF
.,TRBJ2-1,TRBV11-2,.,TGTGCCAGCAGCCGGGACCCAGGGGACAATGAGCAGTTCTTC,CASSRDPGDNEQFF
.,TRBJ2-4,TRBV28,once,TGTGCCAGCAGTCGCCCGAACCTAGCCAAAAACATTCAGTACTTC,CASSRPNLAKNIQYF
TRBD2,TRBJ2-5,TRBV7-8,.,TGTGCCAGCAGCTTAAATCTACTAGCGGGTCCGGGTGAGACCCAGTACTTC,CASSLNLLAGPGETQYF
.,TRBJ1-5,TRBV10-3,.,TGTGCCATCAGTGAAGCAGGGTTGGGACAGCCCCAGCATTTT,CAISEAGLGQPQHF
TRBD2,TRBJ2-7,TRBV9,.,TGTGCCAGCAGCGTAGGTACCTTTGGGACTAGCGGGAGAGTCTACGAGCAGTACTTC,CASSVGTFGTSGRVYEQYF
.,TRBJ2-1,TRBV19,.,TGTGCCAGTAGCCCGGAGAGGGGACGGGGCAATGAGCAGTTCTTC,CASSPERGRGNEQFF
.,TRBJ1-2,TRBV6-4,.,TGTGCCAGCAAGGGGGGACCCTATGGCTACACCTTC,CASKGGPYGYTF
TRBD1,TRBJ1-5,TRBV5-1,.,TGCGCCAGCAGCTTGCAGGGGGGTAGCAATCAGCCCCAGCATTTT,CASSLQGGSNQPQHF
.,TRBJ2-3,TRBV19,.,TGTGCCAGTAGAGGCAGCACAGATACGCAGTATTTT,CASRGSTDTQYF
TRBD2,TRBJ2-3,TRBV6-6,.,TGTGCCAGCAGGGGCGGACTAGCGGGAGGGGGGGATACGCAGTATTTT,CASRGGLAGGGDTQYF
TRBD1,TRBJ2-7,TRBV18,.,TGTGCCAGCTCACCTGGGACAGGGTCCCTCTACGAGCAGTACTTC,CASSPGTGSLYEQYF
.,TRBJ2-7,TRBV2,.,TGTGCCAGCAGCTTTGTCTACGAGCAGTACTTC,CASSFVYEQYF
TRBD1,TRBJ2-1,TRBV7-8,once,TGTGCCAGCAGACAAAAACCGTGGGCGGGACAGGTTTACAATGAGCAGTTCTTC,CASRQKPWAGQVYNEQFF
.,TRBJ2-4,TRBV11-2,.,TGTGCCAGCAGCCACCTCCGTAGGGGGGCAGGAGCCAAAAACATTCAGTACTTC,CASSHLRRGAGAKNIQYF
.,TRBJ2-7,TRBV2,.,TGTGCCAGCAGTGTAGCGGCGAGCGAGCAGTACTTC,CASSVAASEQYF
TRBD1,TRBJ2-7,TRBV7-3,once,TGTGCCAGCAGCCAGGGACAGGGATCCTACGAGCAGTACTTC,CASSQGQGSYEQYF
TRBD2,TRBJ2-1,TRBV19,.,TGTGCCAGTAGTATCGGACTAGCGTTTTCCTACAATGAGCAGTTCTTC,CASSIGLAFSYNEQFF
.,TRBJ2-3,TRBV27,.,TGTGCCAGCAGTTTATCAGGCGGGATCGGTACAGATACGCAGTATTTT,CASSLSGGIGTDTQYF
TRBD2,TRBJ2-3,TRBV28,.,TGTGCCAGCAGTTTATACAGCGGGATTAGCACAGATACGCAGTATTTT,CASSLYSGISTDTQYF
.,TRBJ2-5,TRBV6-5,.,TGTGCCAGCAGTTTTACTAGTAGCAAGACCCAGTACTTC,CASSFTSSKTQYF
.,TRBJ2-1,TRBV14,.,TGTGCCAGCAGCCATGGGATTCCTCAGTTCTTC,CASSHGIPQFF
TRBD1,TRBJ2-4,TRBV5-1,.,TGCGCCAGCAGTTACAGACAGGGGGAAAACATTCAGTACTTC,CASSYRQGENIQYF
.,TRBJ2-5,TRBV2,.,TGTGCCAGCAACCGCGGAGAGACCCAGTACTTC,CASNRGETQYF
.,TRBJ2-5,TRBV11-1,.,TGTGCCAGCAGCTTAACAGGCCCCCGTGAGACCCAGTACTTC,CASSLTGPRETQYF
TRBD1,TRBJ1-1,TRBV5-1,.,TGCGCCAGCAGCCTTAGGACAGGGAACACTGAAGCTTTCTTT,CASSLRTGNTEAFF
.,TRBJ2-5,TRBV27,once,TGTGCCAGCAGTTTAGGGTATGGCAGGAACCAAGAGACCCAGTACTTC,CASSLGYGRNQETQYF
.,TRBJ2-1,TRBV5-4,.,TGTGCCAGCAGCTTGGTTATGCGGACTAACGGTGATGAGCAGTTCTTC,CASSLVMRTNGDEQFF
.,TRBJ2-1,TRBV6-5,once,TGTGCCAGCAGTTATGGTTACAATGAGCAGTTCTTC,CASSYGYNEQFF
.,TRBJ1-1,TRBV7-9,.,TGTGCCAGCAGCTTTCGGAACACTGAAGCTTTCTTT,CASSFRNTEAFF
TRBD1,TRBJ1-2,TRBV6-1,.,TGTGCCAGCAGTGACGGGGACAGGGGAGGCTACACCTTC,CASSDGDRGGYTF
.,TRBJ2-3,TRBV27,once,TGTGCCATCAAGAGGGGGGCCGGAGATACGCAGTATTTT,CAIKRGAGDTQYF
TRBD2,TRBJ2-6,TRBV7-9,.,TGTGCCAGCACCGTTACGTGGACTAGCGGGAGTGCTGGGGCCAACGTCCTGACTTTC,CASTVTWTSGSAGANVLTF
TRBD1,TRBJ1-1,TRBV6-5,.,TGTGCCAGCAGGGGACGGGGACAGGCGGGTACTGAAGCTTTCTTT,CASRGRGQAGTEAFF
.,TRBJ1-2,TRBV5-6,once,TGTGCCAGCAGCAGCTACTATGGCTACACCTTC,CASSSYYGYTF
TRBD1,TRBJ1-4,TRBV5-1,.,TGCGCCAGCAGCCCTGGACAGGAGGCTGAAAAACTGTTTTTT,CASSPGQEAEKLFF
TRBD1,TRBJ1-5,TRBV28,.,TGTGCCAGCGGGCTCCCCGGGGGCGACAGGGATTCCCACTCCAATCAGCCCCAGCATTTT,CASGLPGGDRDSHSNQPQHF
TRBD2,TRBJ2-1,TRBV2,.,TGTGCCAGCAGGGGCAGGAGCGGGGGCATGGCAGTTGGTGAGCAGTTCTTC,CASRGRSGGMAVGEQFF
.,TRBJ2-1,TRBV29-1,.,TGCAGCGTTCGTCGGACTGGGGCCAATGAGCAGTTCTTC,CSVRRTGANEQFF
TRBD1,TRBJ1-6,TRBV30,once,TGTGCCTGGAGTAGCGGGGGACAGGGAGATAATTCACCCCTCCACTTT,CAWSSGGQGDNSPLHF
.,TRBJ2-1,TRBV4-1,.,TGCGCCAGCGAGGGCAGGCGCAATGAGCAGTTCTTC,CASEGRRNEQFF
.,TRBJ2-7,TRBV6-1,.,TGTGCCAGCAGGGCCGGGGCAAGCTCCTACGAGCAGTACTTC,CASRAGASSYEQYF
TRBD2,TRBJ2-7,TRBV28,.,TGTGCCAGCAAGGGAGGGGAATTCGGGGAGCAGTACTTC,CASKGGEFGEQYF
.,TRBJ2-7,TRBV28,.,TGTGCCAGCAGACGACTAGGGGGAGGGGACGAGCAGTACTTC,CASRRLGGGDEQYF
.,TRBJ2-1,TRBV11-2,.,TGTGCCAGCAGCTTAGGGGGCAGCGGAACTCATTCCTACAATGAGCAGTTCTTC,CASSLGGSGTHSYNEQFF
.,TRBJ1-3,TRBV27,.,TGTGCCAGCATGAGGGCTTCCACTGGAAACACCATATATTTT,CASMRASTGNTIYF